This T cell receptor (beta chain) was identified in a study of post-analysis software for immune sequencing data. Study-level findings and limits: Relative to controls, patients with multiple sclerosis showed significantly lower normalized Chao1 diversity. Patients had higher frequencies than controls of about five TRBV segments, including TRBV5-6, TRBV5-1 and TRBV20-1.

Unique-molecular-identifier-tagged TCR beta cDNA libraries were used. Input amounts of about 0.85 to 10 million T cells were used. These gave 500,000 or so cDNA molecules, so each molecule approximated one T cell. TCRdb reprocessed the PCR reads via MiXCR and lists one record per CDR3 protein. The sample carries approximately 660,000 distinct CDR3 sequences, approximately 60% recorded once. This CDR3 spans 14 amino acids. CDR1 is SQVTM and CDR2 is ANQGSEA in the germline V gene. About this clonotype: Its antigen is still unknown.

The TCR sequence derives from a girl aged 2 to 9 with multiple sclerosis. Input material: blood. The V call is TRBV29-1, the J call TRBJ2-5; 7 bases align to TRBD1. Gene TRBJ2-7 matches the end of the DNA better, so the J call may be wrong. In DNA, the CDR3 is TGCAGCGTTGCCTCGACAGGGTCGGACTACGAGCAGTACTTC. Residues: CSVASTGSDYEQYF.